This TCR beta chain was recovered during a study of regulatory T cells in long-lasting Graves disease. Germline V gives CDR1 MDHEN, CDR2 SYDVKM. With 5 bases removed from V and 3 bases from J, the gap between germline ends came to 17 bases. CDR3 length equals 15 residues. Investigators prepared the TCR beta libraries by applying iRepertoire HTBI primers and Arm-PCR of CDR3 regions. TCRdb re-called the multiplex PCR reads with MiXCR, one entry per CDR3 protein. Found here are around 460,000 distinct CDR3 sequences, approximately 15% of them singletons; the top ten hold more than 15%. Indicated time point: newly diagnosed GD, antithyroid drugs for less than 3 months. The TCR library was made from RNA that had been extracted from PBMCs in TRIzol. The sample holds many counts of this clonotype. These records were also assigned to another study, of T cells in Graves' hyperthyroidism and ophthalmopathy. As reported in that work: Graves' hyperthyroidism showing no ophthalmopathy progression within 18 months was considered stable.

This chain uses TRBV28 with TRBJ2-7; D remains unclear. The source material was peripheral blood mononuclear cells (PBMCs), sampled at new diagnosis, from a patient treated with antithyroid drugs. This receptor was taken from a woman aged 45 to 65 with Graves disease. CDR3 nucleotide sequence: TGTGCCAGCAGTCTCTTCACCAACGCAAACTACGAGCAGTACTTC. Protein: CASSLFTNANYEQYF.